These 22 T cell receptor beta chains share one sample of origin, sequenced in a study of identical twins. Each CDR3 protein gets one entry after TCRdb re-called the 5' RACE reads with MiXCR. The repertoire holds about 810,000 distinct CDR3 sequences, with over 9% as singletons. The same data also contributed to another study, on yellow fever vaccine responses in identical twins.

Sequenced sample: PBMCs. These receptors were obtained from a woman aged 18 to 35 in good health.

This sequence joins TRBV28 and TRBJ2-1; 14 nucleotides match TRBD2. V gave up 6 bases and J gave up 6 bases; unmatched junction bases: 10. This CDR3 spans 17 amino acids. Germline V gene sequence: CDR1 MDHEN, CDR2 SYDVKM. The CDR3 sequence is CASSQTSGRADSNEQFF. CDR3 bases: TGTGCCAGCAGCCAGACTAGCGGGAGGGCCGATAGCAATGAGCAGTTCTTC. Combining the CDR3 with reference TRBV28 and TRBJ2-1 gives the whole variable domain DVKVTQSSRYLVKRTGEKVFLECVQDMDHENMFWYRQDPGLGLRLIYFSYDVKMKEKGDIPEGYSVSREKKERFSLILESASTNQTSMYLCASSQTSGRADSNEQFFGPGTRLTVL.

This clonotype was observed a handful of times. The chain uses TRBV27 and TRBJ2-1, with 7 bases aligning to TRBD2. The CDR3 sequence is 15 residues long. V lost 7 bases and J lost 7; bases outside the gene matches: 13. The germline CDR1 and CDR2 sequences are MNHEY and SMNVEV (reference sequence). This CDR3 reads CASTIGLVLRNEQFF. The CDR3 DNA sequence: TGTGCCAGCACGATTGGACTAGTATTAAGGAATGAGCAGTTCTTC.

The CDR3 sequence: CASSPVSTGELFF. In DNA form, the CDR3 reads TGTGCCAGCAGCCCCGTATCCACCGGGGAGCTGTTTTTT. The genes are TRBV7-8 and TRBJ2-2; D uncertain. This CDR3 has 13 residues. Germline loops: CDR1 SGHVS, CDR2 FQNEAQ. V was shortened by 5 bases and J by 4 bases, with 8 bases between the two germline ends. The full variable domain, its missing parts supplied by reference TRBV7-8 and TRBJ2-2, is GAGVSQSPRYKVAKRGQDVALRCDPISGHVSLFWYQQALGQGPEFLTYFQNEAQLDKSGLPSDRFFAERPEGSVSTLKIQRTQQEDSAVYLCASSPVSTGELFFGEGSRLTVL.

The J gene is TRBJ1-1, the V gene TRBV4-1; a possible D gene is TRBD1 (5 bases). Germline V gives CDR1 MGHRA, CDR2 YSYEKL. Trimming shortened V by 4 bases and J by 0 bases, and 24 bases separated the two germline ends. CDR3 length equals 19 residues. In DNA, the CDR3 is TGCGCCAGCAGCCCCCACCCGGGCCAGGGAGACCACATGAACACTGAAGCTTTCTTT. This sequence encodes CASSPHPGQGDHMNTEAFF.

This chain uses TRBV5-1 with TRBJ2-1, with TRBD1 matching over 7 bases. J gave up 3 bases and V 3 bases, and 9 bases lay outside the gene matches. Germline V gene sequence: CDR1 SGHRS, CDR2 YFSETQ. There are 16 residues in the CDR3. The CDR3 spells CASSSRGTAHYNEQFF. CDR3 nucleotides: TGCGCCAGCAGCTCCCGTGGGACAGCCCACTACAATGAGCAGTTCTTC. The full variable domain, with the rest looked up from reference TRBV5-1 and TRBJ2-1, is KAGVTQTPRYLIKTRGQQVTLSCSPISGHRSVSWYQQTPGQGLQFLFEYFSETQRNKGNFPGRFSGRQFSNSRSEMNVSTLELGDSALYLCASSSRGTAHYNEQFFGPGTRLTVL.

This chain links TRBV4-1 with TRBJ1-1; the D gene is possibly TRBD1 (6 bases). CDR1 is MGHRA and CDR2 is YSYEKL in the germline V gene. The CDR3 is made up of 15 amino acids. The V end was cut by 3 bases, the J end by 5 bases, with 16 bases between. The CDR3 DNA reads TGCGCCAGCAGCCAGGTTGTTCAGGGGCGAACTGAAGCTTTCTTT. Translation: CASSQVVQGRTEAFF.

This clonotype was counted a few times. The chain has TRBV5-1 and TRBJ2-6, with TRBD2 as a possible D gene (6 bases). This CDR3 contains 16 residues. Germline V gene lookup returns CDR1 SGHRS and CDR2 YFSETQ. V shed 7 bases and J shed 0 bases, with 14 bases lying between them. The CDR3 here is CASYHGGSSGANVLTF. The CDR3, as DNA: TGCGCCAGCTACCACGGAGGGAGCTCTGGGGCCAACGTCCTGACTTTC.

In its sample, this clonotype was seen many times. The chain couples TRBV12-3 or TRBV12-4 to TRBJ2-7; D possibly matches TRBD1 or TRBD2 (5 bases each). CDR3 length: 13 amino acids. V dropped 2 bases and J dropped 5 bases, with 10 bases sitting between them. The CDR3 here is CASSLTGTDEQYV. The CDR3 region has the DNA TGTGCCAGCAGTTTAACCGGGACCGACGAGCAGTACGTC.

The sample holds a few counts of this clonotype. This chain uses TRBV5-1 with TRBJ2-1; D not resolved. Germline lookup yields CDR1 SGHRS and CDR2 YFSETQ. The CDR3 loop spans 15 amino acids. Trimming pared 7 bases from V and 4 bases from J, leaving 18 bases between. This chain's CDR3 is CASPPVASSYNEQFF. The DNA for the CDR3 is TGCGCCAGCCCCCCGGTGGCGTCCTCATACAATGAGCAGTTCTTC.

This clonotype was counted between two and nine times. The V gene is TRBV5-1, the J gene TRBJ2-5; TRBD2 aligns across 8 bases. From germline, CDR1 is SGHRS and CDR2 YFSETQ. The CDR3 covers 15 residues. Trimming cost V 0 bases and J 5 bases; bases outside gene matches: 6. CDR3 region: CASSLAGGSTETQYF. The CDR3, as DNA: TGCGCCAGCAGCTTGGCGGGAGGGTCGACGGAGACCCAGTACTTC.

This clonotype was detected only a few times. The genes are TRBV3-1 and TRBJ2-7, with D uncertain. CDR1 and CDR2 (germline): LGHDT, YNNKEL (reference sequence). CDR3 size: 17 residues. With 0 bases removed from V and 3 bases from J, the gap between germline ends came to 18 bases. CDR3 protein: CASSQDLGPAPLYEQYF. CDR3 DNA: TGTGCCAGCAGCCAAGATCTCGGACCAGCCCCCCTCTACGAGCAGTACTTC.

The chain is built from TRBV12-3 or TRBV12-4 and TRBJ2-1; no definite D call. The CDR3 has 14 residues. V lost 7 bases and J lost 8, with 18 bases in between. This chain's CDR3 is CASKLGSALHEQFF. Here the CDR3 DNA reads TGTGCCAGCAAGTTAGGGTCGGCCCTCCATGAGCAGTTCTTC.

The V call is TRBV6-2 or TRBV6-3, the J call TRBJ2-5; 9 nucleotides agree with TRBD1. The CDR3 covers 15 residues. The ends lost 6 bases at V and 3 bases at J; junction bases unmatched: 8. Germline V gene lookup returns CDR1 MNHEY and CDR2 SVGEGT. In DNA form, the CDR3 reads TGTGCCAGCAGGAGCGCCGGGACAGGGAAAGAGACCCAGTACTTC. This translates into CASRSAGTGKETQYF.

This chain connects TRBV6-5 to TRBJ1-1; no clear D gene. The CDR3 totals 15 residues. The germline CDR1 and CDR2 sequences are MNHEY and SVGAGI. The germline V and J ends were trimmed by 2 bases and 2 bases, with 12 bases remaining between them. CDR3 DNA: TGTGCCAGCAGTTACGGTATAGGGCCCAACACTGAAGCTTTCTTT. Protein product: CASSYGIGPNTEAFF.

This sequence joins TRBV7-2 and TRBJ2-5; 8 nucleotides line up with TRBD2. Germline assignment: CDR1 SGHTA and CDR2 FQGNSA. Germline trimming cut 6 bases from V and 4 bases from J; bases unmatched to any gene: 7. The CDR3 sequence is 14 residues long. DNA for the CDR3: TGTGCCAGCAGACCAGCGGGAGTGGTAGAGACCCAGTACTTC. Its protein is CASRPAGVVETQYF.

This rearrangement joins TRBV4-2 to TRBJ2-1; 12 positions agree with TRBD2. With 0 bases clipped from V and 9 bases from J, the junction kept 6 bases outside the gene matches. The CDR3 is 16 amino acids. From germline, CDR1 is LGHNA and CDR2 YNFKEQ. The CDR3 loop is CASSQDTLAGGREQFF. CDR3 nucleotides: TGTGCCAGCAGCCAAGATACCCTAGCGGGGGGGCGTGAGCAGTTCTTC.

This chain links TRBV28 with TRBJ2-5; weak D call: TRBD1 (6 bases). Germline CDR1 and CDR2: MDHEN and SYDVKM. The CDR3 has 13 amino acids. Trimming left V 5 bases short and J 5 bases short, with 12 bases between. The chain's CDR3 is CASSTDSRETQYF. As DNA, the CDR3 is TGTGCCAGCAGTACGGACAGCAGGGAGACCCAGTACTTC.

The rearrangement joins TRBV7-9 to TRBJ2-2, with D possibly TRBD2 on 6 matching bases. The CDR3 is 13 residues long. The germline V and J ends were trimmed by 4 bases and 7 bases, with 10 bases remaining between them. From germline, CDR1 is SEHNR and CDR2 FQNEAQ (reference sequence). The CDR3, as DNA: TGTGCCAGCAGCTGGGCGGGGAACGGGGAGCTGTTTTTT. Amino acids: CASSWAGNGELFF.

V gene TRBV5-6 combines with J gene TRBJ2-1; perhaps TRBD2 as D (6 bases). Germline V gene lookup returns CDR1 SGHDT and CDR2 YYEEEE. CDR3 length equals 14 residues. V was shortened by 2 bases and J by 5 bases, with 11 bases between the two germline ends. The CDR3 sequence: CASSFGTEDNEQFF. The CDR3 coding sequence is TGTGCCAGCAGCTTCGGGACTGAGGACAATGAGCAGTTCTTC.

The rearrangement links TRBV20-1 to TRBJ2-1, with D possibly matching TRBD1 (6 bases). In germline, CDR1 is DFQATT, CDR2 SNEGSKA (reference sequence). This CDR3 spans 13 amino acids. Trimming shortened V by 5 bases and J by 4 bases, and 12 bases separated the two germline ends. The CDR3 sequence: CSAADSEYNEQFF. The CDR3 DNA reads TGCAGTGCTGCGGACAGCGAATACAATGAGCAGTTCTTC.

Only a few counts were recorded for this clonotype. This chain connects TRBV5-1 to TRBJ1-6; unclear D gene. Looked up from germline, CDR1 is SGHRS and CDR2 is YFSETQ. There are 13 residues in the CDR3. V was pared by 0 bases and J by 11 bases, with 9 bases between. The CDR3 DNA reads TGCGCCAGCAGCTTGGGAGTGGATGCACCCCTCCACTTT. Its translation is CASSLGVDAPLHF.

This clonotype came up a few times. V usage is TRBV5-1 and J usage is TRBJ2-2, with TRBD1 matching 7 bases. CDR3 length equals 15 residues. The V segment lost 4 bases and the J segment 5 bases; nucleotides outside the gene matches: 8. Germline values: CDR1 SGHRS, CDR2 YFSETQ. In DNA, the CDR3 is TGCGCCAGCAGCGTCCGGGACAGCCAAACCGGGGAGCTGTTTTTT. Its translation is CASSVRDSQTGELFF.